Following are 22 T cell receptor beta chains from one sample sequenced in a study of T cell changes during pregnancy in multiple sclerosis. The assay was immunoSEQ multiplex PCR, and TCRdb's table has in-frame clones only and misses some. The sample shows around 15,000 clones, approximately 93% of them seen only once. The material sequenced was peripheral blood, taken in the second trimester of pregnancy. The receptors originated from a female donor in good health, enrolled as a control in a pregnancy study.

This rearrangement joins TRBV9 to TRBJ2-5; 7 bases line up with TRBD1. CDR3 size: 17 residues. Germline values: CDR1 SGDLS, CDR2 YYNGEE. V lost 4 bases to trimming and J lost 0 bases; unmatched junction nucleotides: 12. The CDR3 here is CASSLGTDLGNQETQYF. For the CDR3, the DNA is TGTGCCAGCAGCCTGGGGACAGACTTGGGAAACCAAGAGACCCAGTACTTC.

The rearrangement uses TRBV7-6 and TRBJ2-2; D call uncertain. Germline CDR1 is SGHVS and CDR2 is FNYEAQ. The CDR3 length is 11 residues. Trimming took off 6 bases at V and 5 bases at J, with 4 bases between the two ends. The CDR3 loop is CASSRTGELFF. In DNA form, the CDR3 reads TGTGCCAGCAGTCGGACCGGGGAGCTGTTTTTT.

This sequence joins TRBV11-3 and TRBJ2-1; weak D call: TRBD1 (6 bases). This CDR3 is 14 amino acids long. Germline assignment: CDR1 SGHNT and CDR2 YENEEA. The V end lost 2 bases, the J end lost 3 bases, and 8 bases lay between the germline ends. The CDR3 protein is CASSLRTVYNEQFF. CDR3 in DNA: TGTGCCAGCAGCTTAAGGACAGTCTACAATGAGCAGTTCTTC.

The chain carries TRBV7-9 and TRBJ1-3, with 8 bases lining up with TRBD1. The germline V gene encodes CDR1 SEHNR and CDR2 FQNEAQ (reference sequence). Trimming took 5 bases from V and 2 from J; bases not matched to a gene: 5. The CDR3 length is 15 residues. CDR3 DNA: TGTGCCAGCAGCGAGGACAGGGTAACTGGAAACACCATATATTTT. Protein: CASSEDRVTGNTIYF.

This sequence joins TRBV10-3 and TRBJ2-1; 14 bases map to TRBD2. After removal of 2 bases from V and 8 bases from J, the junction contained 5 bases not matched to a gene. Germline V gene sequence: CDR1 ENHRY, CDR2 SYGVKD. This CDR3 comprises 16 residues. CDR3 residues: CAISEGTSGSNDEQFF. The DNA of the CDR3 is TGTGCCATCAGTGAGGGGACTAGCGGGAGTAACGATGAGCAGTTCTTC.

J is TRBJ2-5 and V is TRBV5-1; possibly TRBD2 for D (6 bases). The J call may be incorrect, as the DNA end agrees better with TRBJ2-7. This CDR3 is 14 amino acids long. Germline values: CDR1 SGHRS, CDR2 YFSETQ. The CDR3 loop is CASSLAGSSYEQYF. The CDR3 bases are TGCGCCAGCAGCTTGGCCGGGAGCTCCTACGAGCAGTACTTC.

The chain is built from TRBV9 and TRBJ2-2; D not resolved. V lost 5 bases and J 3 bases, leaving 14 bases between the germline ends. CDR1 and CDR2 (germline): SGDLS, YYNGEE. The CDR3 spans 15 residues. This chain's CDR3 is CASSPPQRYTGELFF. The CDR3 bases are TGTGCCAGCAGTCCTCCTCAGAGGTACACCGGGGAGCTGTTTTTT.

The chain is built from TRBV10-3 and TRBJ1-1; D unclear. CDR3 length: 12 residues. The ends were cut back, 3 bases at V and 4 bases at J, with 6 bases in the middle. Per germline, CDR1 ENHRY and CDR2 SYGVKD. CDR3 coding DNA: TGTGCCATCAGTGAAGGGAGCACTGAAGCTTTCTTT. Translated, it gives CAISEGSTEAFF.

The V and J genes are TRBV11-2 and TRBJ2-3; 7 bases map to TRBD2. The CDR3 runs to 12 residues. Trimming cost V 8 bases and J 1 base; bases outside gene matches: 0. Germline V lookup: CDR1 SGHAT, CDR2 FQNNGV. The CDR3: CASAGGTDTQYF. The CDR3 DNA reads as TGTGCCAGCGCGGGGGGCACAGATACGCAGTATTTT.

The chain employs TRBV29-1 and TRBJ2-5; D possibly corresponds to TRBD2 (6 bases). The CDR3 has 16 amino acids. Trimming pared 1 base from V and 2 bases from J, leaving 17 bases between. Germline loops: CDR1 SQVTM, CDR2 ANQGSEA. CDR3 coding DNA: TGCAGCGTTGAAGGAGGGCAGGGAGGATGGCAAGAGACCCAGTACTTC. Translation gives CSVEGGQGGWQETQYF.

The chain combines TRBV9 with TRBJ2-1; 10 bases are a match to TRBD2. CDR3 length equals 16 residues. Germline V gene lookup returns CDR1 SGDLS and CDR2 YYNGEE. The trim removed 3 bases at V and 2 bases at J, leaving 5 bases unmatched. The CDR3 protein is CASSAFSGGPYNEQFF. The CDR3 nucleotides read TGTGCCAGCAGCGCCTTTAGCGGGGGGCCCTACAATGAGCAGTTCTTC.

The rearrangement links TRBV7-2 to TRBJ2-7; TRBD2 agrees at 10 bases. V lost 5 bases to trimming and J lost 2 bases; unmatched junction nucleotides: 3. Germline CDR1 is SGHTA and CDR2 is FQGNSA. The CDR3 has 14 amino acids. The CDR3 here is CASSVLAGPYEQYF. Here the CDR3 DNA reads TGTGCCAGCAGCGTACTAGCGGGGCCCTACGAGCAGTACTTC.

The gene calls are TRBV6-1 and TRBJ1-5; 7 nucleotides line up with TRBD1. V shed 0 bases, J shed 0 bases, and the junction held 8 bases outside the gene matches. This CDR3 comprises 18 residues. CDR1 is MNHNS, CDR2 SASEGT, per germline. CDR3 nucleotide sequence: TGTGCCAGCAGTGAAGCTTACCTGACAGGGACTAGCAATCAGCCCCAGCATTTT. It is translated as CASSEAYLTGTSNQPQHF.

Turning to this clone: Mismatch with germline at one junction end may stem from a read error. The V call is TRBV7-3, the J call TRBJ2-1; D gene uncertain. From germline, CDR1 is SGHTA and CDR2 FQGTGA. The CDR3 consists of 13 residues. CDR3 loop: CASSASQRRHPVF. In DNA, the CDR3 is TGTGCCAGCAGCGCTTCCCAGCGCCGCCACCCCGTCTTC.

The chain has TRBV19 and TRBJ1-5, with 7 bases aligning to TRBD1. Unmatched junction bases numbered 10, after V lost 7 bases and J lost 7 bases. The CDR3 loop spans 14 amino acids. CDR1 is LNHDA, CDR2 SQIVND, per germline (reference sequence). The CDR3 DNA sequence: TGTGCCAGTACCCCGAGACAGGGTTACCAGCCCCAGCATTTT. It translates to CASTPRQGYQPQHF.

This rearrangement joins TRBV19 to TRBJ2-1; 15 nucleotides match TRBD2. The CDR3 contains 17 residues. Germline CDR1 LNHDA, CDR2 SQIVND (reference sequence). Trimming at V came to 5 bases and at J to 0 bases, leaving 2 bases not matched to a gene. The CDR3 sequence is CASSGTSGGSSYNEQFF. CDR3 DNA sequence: TGTGCCAGTAGTGGGACTAGCGGGGGGAGCTCCTACAATGAGCAGTTCTTC.

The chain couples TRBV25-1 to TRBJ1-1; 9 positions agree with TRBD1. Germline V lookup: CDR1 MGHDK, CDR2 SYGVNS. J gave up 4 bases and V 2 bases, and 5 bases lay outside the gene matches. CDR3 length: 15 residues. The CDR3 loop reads CASSESLTGGTEAFF. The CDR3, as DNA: TGTGCCAGCAGTGAAAGTCTGACAGGGGGCACTGAAGCTTTCTTT.

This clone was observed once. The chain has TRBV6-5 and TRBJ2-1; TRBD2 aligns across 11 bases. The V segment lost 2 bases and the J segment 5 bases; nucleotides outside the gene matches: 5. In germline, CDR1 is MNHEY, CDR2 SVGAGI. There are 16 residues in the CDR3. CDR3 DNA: TGTGCCAGCAGTTACGTAGGACTAGCGGGCCACAATGAGCAGTTCTTC. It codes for CASSYVGLAGHNEQFF.

CDR3: CAWSVPGDSYEQYF. DNA of the CDR3: TGTGCCTGGAGTGTGCCCGGAGACTCCTACGAGCAGTACTTC. The chain recombines TRBV30 with TRBJ2-7; D gene unclear. The germline V and J ends were trimmed by 0 bases and 0 bases, with 9 bases remaining between them. Germline values: CDR1 GTSNPN, CDR2 SVGIG (reference sequence). This CDR3 comprises 14 residues.

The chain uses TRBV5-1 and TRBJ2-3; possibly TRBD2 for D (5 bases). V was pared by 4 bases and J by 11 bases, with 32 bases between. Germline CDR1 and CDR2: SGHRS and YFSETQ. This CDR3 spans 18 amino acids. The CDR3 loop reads CASSPSNRLLGQLREQYF. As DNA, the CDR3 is TGCGCCAGCAGCCCCAGTAATCGACTTCTGGGCCAATTGAGGGAGCAGTATTTT.

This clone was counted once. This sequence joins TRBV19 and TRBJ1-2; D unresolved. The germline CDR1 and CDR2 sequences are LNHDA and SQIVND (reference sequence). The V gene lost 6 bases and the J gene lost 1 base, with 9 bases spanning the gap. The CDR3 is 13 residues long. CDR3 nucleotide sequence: TGTGCCAGTAGGGGCCTCCTTAACTATGGCTACACCTTC. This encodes CASRGLLNYGYTF.

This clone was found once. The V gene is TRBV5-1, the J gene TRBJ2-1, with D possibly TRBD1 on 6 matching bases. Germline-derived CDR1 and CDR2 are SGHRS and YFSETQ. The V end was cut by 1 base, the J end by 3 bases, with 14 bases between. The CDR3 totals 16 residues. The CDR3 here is CASSLLPGHLYNEQFF. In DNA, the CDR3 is TGCGCCAGCAGCTTGTTACCGGGACACCTCTACAATGAGCAGTTCTTC. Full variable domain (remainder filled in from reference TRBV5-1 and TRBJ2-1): KAGVTQTPRYLIKTRGQQVTLSCSPISGHRSVSWYQQTPGQGLQFLFEYFSETQRNKGNFPGRFSGRQFSNSRSEMNVSTLELGDSALYLCASSLLPGHLYNEQFFGPGTRLTVL.